The rows below give T cell receptor beta chains drawn from one sample of a study of early T cells in non-severe SARS-CoV-2 infection. TCRdb analysed the 5' RACE reads with MiXCR anew, one entry per CDR3 protein. The table records tens of thousands of distinct CDR3 sequences, around 9.3% of them present only once. Sequencing input: whole blood. The source is an adult who was a healthcare worker with PCR-confirmed SARS-CoV-2 infection or an uninfected control (not recorded which). Both conserved end residues are part of each CDR3. Fields, in order: J gene, clone size, V gene, D gene, CDR3 protein, CDR3 DNA. D genes are given only for firm matches. The size of a clone is reported for some rows only, either as once, few or many, or as a class for expanded clones.

TRBJ2-3 | many | TRBV11-2 | NA | CASSFGQLTDTQYF | TGTGCCAGCAGCTTTGGGCAGCTCACAGATACGCAGTATTTT
TRBJ2-6 | many | TRBV6-5 | NA | CASSYQPSGANVLTF | TGTGCCAGCAGTTACCAGCCCTCTGGGGCCAACGTCCTGACTTTC
TRBJ2-3 | NA | TRBV4-2 | NA | CASSQVEDTQYF | TGTGCCAGCAGCCAAGTGGAAGATACGCAGTATTTT
TRBJ2-5 | NA | TRBV7-2 | NA | CASSRQGETQYF | TGTGCCAGCAGCCGCCAAGGAGAGACCCAGTACTTC
TRBJ2-7 | NA | TRBV6-5 | NA | CASSTPSPQTEYEQYF | TGTGCCAGCAGTACACCTTCTCCGCAGACAGAGTACGAGCAGTACTTC
TRBJ2-2 | NA | TRBV3-1 | NA | CASSQKGTGNTGELFF | TGTGCCAGCAGCCAGAAGGGCACCGGAAACACCGGGGAGCTGTTTTTT
TRBJ2-3 | many | TRBV7-2 | NA | CASSSPSYRGRSTQYF | TGTGCCAGCAGCTCCCCTAGTTACCGGGGTAGGAGTACGCAGTATTTT
TRBJ2-7 | many | TRBV12-3/TRBV12-4 | TRBD1 | CASSRRGTGPEQYF | TGTGCCAGCAGCCGCAGGGGGACAGGCCCCGAGCAGTACTTC
TRBJ2-4 | NA | TRBV11-2 | TRBD2 | CASSRTSGSSDIQYF | TGTGCCAGCAGTCGGACTAGCGGGAGTAGTGACATTCAGTACTTC
TRBJ1-6 | NA | TRBV7-2 | NA | CASSLITGYNSPLHF | TGTGCCAGCAGCTTAATAACAGGATATAATTCACCCCTCCACTTT
TRBJ2-1 | NA | TRBV29-1 | NA | CSGLTEYNEQFF | TGCAGCGGTCTCACAGAGTACAATGAGCAGTTCTTC
TRBJ2-3 | many | TRBV7-2 | TRBD2 | CASSLVGGRAPDTQYF | TGTGCCAGCAGCTTAGTAGGCGGGAGGGCCCCGGATACGCAGTATTTT
TRBJ2-1 | few | TRBV6-1 | TRBD2 | CASSSLAGGGEQFF | TGTGCCAGCAGTTCCCTAGCGGGAGGGGGGGAGCAGTTCTTC
TRBJ2-5 | many | TRBV12-3/TRBV12-4 | NA | CASSAQGHTYQETQYF | TGTGCCAGCAGTGCCCAGGGACATACGTACCAAGAGACCCAGTACTTC
TRBJ2-7 | few | TRBV10-3 | NA | CTISVAEGEQYF | TGTACCATCAGTGTTGCCGAGGGCGAGCAGTACTTC
TRBJ1-1 | few | TRBV2 | NA | CASYDARTVEAFF | TGTGCCAGCTATGACGCAAGAACAGTTGAAGCTTTCTTT
TRBJ1-1 | many | TRBV7-2 | NA | CASSQNLAEAFF | TGTGCCAGCAGCCAAAATTTGGCTGAAGCTTTCTTT
TRBJ2-5 | NA | TRBV7-9 | NA | CASSPRNFEETQYF | TGTGCCAGCAGCCCTCGTAATTTTGAGGAGACCCAGTACTTC
TRBJ2-5 | NA | TRBV28 | NA | CASSLSAAGQETQYF | TGTGCCAGCAGTTTAAGTGCCGCGGGTCAAGAGACCCAGTACTTC
TRBJ1-1 | many | TRBV5-1 | NA | CASSVDGVTEAFF | TGCGCCAGCAGCGTCGATGGGGTCACTGAAGCTTTCTTT
TRBJ2-7 | many | TRBV7-2 | TRBD2 | CASSWRAGGPYEQYF | TGTGCCAGCAGCTGGAGAGCGGGAGGGCCGTACGAGCAGTACTTC
TRBJ1-4 | NA | TRBV6-5 | NA | CASSYRGPRENLFF | TGTGCCAGCAGTTATCGGGGGCCACGGGAAAACCTGTTTTTT
TRBJ1-2 | few | TRBV7-8 | TRBD1 | CASSLVGQANGYTF | TGTGCCAGCAGCTTAGTGGGACAGGCCAATGGCTACACCTTC
TRBJ1-4 | NA | TRBV25-1 | NA | CASSEWAQGSEKLFF | TGTGCCAGCAGTGAGTGGGCACAAGGCAGTGAAAAACTGTTTTTT
TRBJ2-4 | many | TRBV2 | NA | CASSPAGVTKNIQYF | TGTGCCAGCAGTCCCGCAGGGGTAACCAAAAACATTCAGTACTTC
TRBJ2-7 | NA | TRBV11-1 | TRBD1 | CASSSDRASYEQYF | TGTGCCAGCAGCTCCGACAGGGCGTCCTACGAGCAGTACTTC
TRBJ2-3 | NA | TRBV5-1 | NA | CASSTASGTDTQYF | TGCGCCAGCAGCACAGCTAGCGGCACAGATACGCAGTATTTT
TRBJ2-3 | many | TRBV11-2 | TRBD2 | CASSLVQAGGITDTQYF | TGTGCCAGCAGCTTAGTACAAGCGGGAGGTATCACAGATACGCAGTATTTT
TRBJ2-3 | NA | TRBV19 | TRBD2 | CASSISGRTVTQYF | TGTGCCAGTAGTATCAGCGGGAGAACAGTTACGCAGTATTTT
TRBJ2-1 | NA | TRBV9 | TRBD2 | CASSVGGTSYNEQFF | TGTGCCAGCAGCGTAGGCGGGACTAGCTACAATGAGCAGTTCTTC
TRBJ2-3 | many | TRBV11-1 | TRBD2 | CASSSASGATDTQYF | TGTGCCAGCAGCAGCGCTAGCGGAGCCACAGATACGCAGTATTTT